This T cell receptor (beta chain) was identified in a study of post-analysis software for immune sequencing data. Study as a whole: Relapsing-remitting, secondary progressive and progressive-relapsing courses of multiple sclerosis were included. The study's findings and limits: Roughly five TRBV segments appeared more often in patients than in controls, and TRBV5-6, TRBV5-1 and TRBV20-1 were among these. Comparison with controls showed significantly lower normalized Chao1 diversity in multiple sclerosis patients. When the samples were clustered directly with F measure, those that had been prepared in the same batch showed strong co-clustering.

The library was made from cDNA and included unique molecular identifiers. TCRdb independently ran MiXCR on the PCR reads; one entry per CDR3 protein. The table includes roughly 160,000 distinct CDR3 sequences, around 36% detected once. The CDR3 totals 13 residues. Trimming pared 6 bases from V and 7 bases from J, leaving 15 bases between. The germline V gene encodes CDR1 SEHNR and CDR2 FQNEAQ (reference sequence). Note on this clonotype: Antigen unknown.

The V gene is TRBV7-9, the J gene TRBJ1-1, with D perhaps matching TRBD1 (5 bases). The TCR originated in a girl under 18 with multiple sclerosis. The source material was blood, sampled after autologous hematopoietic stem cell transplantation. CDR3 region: CASRADGAYEAFF. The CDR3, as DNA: TGTGCCAGCAGAGCCGACGGGGCCTATGAAGCTTTCTTT.